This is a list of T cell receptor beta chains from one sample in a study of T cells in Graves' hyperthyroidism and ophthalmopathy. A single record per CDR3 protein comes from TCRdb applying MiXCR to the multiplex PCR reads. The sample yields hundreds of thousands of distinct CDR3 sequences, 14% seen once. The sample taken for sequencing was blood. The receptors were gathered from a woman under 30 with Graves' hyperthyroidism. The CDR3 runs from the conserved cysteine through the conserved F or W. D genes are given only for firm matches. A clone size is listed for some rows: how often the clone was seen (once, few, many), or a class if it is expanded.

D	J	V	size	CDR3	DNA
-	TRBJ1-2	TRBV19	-	CASSMGRDNYGYTF	TGTGCCAGTAGTATGGGCAGAGATAACTATGGCTACACCTTC
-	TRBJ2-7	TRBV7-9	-	CASSTRRLGSYEQYF	TGTGCCAGCAGCACACGTCGGCTCGGCTCCTACGAGCAGTACTTC
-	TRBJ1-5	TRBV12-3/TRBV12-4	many	CASSLIGGLRNQPQHF	TGTGCCAGCAGTTTAATAGGAGGGCTACGCAATCAGCCCCAGCATTTT
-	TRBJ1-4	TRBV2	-	CASSGQSGSNEKLFF	TGTGCCAGCAGTGGACAAAGCGGATCTAATGAAAAACTGTTTTTT
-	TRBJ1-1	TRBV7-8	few	CASSLALMGRNTEAFF	TGTGCCAGCAGCTTAGCGTTAATGGGACGGAACACTGAAGCTTTCTTT
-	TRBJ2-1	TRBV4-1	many	CASSQDVSDYNEQLF	TGCGCCAGCAGCCAAGACGTGTCGGACTACAATGAGCAGCTCTTC
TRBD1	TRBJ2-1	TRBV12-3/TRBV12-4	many	CASTPVGDRPNEQFF	TGTGCCAGCACCCCAGTGGGGGACAGACCTAATGAGCAGTTCTTC
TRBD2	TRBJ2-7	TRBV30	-	CAWNPSRLADSYEQYF	TGTGCCTGGAACCCCAGCCGACTAGCGGACTCCTACGAGCAGTACTTC
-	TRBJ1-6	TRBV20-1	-	CSARARRAGSSSYNSPLHF	TGCAGTGCTAGGGCCCGCAGGGCGGGTTCGAGCTCCTATAATTCACCCCTCCACTTT
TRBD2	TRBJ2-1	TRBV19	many	CASSTSLARLAPSGRNEQFF	TGTGCCAGTAGTACCTCCCTCGCGAGACTAGCTCCCTCAGGTCGGAATGAGCAGTTCTTC
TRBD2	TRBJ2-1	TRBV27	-	CASSPTSGRGIWDDNEQFF	TGTGCCAGCAGTCCGACTAGCGGGAGAGGGATATGGGATGACAATGAGCAGTTCTTC
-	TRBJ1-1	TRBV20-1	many	CSASGGGLNTEAFF	TGCAGTGCTAGCGGAGGGGGGTTGAACACTGAAGCTTTCTTT
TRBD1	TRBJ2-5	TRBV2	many	CASSGDRIQETQYF	TGTGCCAGCAGTGGGGACAGGATTCAAGAGACCCAGTACTTC
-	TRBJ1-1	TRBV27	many	CASSSQGILAEAFF	TGTGCCAGCAGTTCACAAGGGATCCTCGCTGAAGCTTTCTTT
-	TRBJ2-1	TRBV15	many	CATSGDLDEQFF	TGTGCCACCAGCGGTGATTTGGATGAGCAGTTCTTC
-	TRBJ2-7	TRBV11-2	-	CASVYPSRGQGNEQYF	TGTGCCAGCGTCTACCCCTCCCGGGGCCAAGGGAACGAGCAGTACTTC
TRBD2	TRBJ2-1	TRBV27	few	CASSPYPASGSKYEQFF	TGTGCCAGCAGTCCCTATCCCGCTAGCGGGAGTAAGTATGAGCAGTTCTTC
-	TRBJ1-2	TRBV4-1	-	CASSQWGASGYTF	TGCGCCAGCAGCCAATGGGGGGCTAGCGGCTACACCTTC
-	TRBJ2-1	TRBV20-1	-	CSARDWLANNEQFF	TGCAGTGCTAGAGATTGGCTAGCGAACAATGAGCAGTTCTTC
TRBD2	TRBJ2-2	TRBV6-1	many	CGVSGLGGGSGMNTGELFF	TGTGGCGTGTCGGGACTTGGGGGTGGTAGCGGGATGAACACCGGGGAGCTGTTTTTT
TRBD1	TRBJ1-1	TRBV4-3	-	CASSQGGGRGLFHTEAFF	TGCGCCAGCAGCCAAGGAGGTGGCAGGGGGCTATTTCACACTGAAGCTTTCTTT
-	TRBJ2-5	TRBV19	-	CASSKLDYETQYF	TGCGCCAGTAGTAAACTAGATTACGAGACCCAGTACTTC
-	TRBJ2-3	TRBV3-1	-	CASSPELSTDTQYF	TGTGCCAGCAGCCCCGAGTTGTCCACAGATACGCAGTATTTT
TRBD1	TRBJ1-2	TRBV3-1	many	CASSPWTGTNYGYTF	TGTGCCAGCAGCCCCTGGACAGGGACTAACTATGGCTACACCTTC
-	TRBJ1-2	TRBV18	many	CASSPPEQNYGYTF	TGTGCCAGCTCACCACCGGAACAAAACTATGGCTACACCTTC